This TCR beta chain was recovered during a study of control samples from healthy donors and cancer patients. The assay was immunoSEQ multiplex PCR, and TCRdb's table has in-frame clones only and misses some. The sample gives 130,000 or so clones, 75% to 95% of which show up once; about 7.1% is in the top ten. The CDR3 consists of 15 residues. Germline V gene data show CDR1 as LNHDA and CDR2 as SQIVND (reference sequence). V lost 3 bases, J lost 0 bases, and 8 bases lay in between. The source material was blood. The chain links TRBV19 to TRBJ2-2; D is ambiguous. The sequence derives from a man aged 18-30 years in good health. DNA of the CDR3: TGTGCCAGTAGTATTGTTCGGTCGAACACCGGGGAGCTGTTTTTT. It specifies CASSIVRSNTGELFF.